The sequence of this T cell receptor (beta chain) was determined in a study of a mutant IDH1 vaccine in newly diagnosed glioma. Repertoires were generated with immunoSEQ multiplex PCR, while TCRdb's copy carries only in-frame clones and drops some. The table has around 69,000 clones, around 87% seen once; the top ten hold 1.5% to 2.5%. Note on this clone: Its target is unknown. Mismatch with germline at one junction end may stem from a read error.

The germline V gene encodes CDR1 MDHEN and CDR2 SYDVKM. The CDR3 is 13 amino acids. Time point specified: week 35, safety follow-up. Doses comprised 300 ug of mutant IDH1 20-mer peptide each, plus topical imiquimod. Eight vaccinations went to patients in weeks 1, 3, 5, 7, 11, 15, 19, 23. The donors' diagnosis was new WHO grade 3 or 4 astrocytoma that was IDH1-mutant and ATRX-lost. The sequence derives from a man aged 25-40 years with glioma. This specimen was PBMCs, taken from a glioma patient whose treatment included an IDH1 peptide vaccine. V usage is TRBV28 and J usage is TRBJ2-1, with a possible D match to TRBD1 (7 bases). In nucleotides, the CDR3 is TGTGCCAGCAGTGACGCCCCCCGGGACAGCGGGCTCTTC. Translated, it gives CASSDAPRDSGLF.